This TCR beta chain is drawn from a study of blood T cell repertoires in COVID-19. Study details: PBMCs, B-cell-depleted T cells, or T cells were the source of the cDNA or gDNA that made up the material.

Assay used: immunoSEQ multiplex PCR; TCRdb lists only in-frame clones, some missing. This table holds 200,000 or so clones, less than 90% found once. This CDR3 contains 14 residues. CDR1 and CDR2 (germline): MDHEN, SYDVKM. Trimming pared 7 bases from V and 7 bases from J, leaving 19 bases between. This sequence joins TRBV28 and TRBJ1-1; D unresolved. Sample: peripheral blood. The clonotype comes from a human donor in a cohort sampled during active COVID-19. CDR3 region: CASNRHSLVFEAFF. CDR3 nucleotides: TGTGCCAGCAATAGACACAGTTTGGTCTTTGAAGCTTTCTTT.